These T cell receptor beta chains were read from a single sample in a study of cytomegalovirus exposure and HLA in healthy donors. Produced via immunoSEQ multiplex PCR; TCRdb's table is partial and in-frame only. The sample has 90,000 to 120,000 clones, around three quarters seen once. Sequenced material: PBMCs. The source of these receptors is a female donor in good health and CMV-seropositive. The CDR3 runs from the conserved cysteine through the conserved F or W. Clone size is stated in some rows and not others, as once, few, many or a class when expanded.

>TRBV7-9|NA|TRBJ2-7
CASSPRGTSGSYEQYF
>TRBV19|NA|TRBJ2-7
CASRKGAPPYEQYF
>TRBV28|NA|TRBJ1-1
CASSLGGAMNTEAFF
>TRBV18|few|TRBJ1-1
CASSASEAFF
>TRBV7-7|NA|TRBJ2-1
CASSRTSGRENEQFF
>TRBV6-5|NA|TRBJ2-7
CASSYDRGPYEQYF
>TRBV9|NA|TRBJ2-7
CASSVGIARVDEQYF
>TRBV7-2|NA|TRBJ1-5
CASSPGQIGQPQHF
>TRBV1|once|TRBJ2-3
CTSSQDSLAGVTDTQYF
>TRBV6-1|NA|TRBJ1-2
CASRSYQGAGYGYTF
>TRBV30|NA|TRBJ2-6
CASQGAAGANVLTF
>TRBV7-2|NA|TRBJ2-3
CASSYIALFADTQYF
>TRBV11-3|NA|TRBJ2-1
CASSLGGGSSYNEQFF
>TRBV7-2|NA|TRBJ2-1
CASSKSRGGSRGEQFF
>TRBV12-5|NA|TRBJ1-5
CASGQTGGSFQPQHF
>TRBV5-4|few|TRBJ1-1
CASSLVGVNTEAFF
>TRBV7-8|NA|TRBJ2-7
CASTSGTSGSYEQYF
>TRBV5-6|few|TRBJ1-3
CASSRRTVGNTIYF
>TRBV11-3|NA|TRBJ2-1
CASRRLAGDEQFF
>TRBV2|NA|TRBJ1-3
CASSGGTGRSGNTIYF
>TRBV5-1|NA|TRBJ2-1
CASSLSSGISYNEQFF
>TRBV30|NA|TRBJ1-2
CAHHPTGTPGGYTF
>TRBV19|NA|TRBJ2-3
CASSIKSGGREDTQYF
>TRBV9|NA|TRBJ2-5
CASSTQGQGAWETQYF
>TRBV5-1|NA|TRBJ1-2
CASSRTGVGDGYTF
>TRBV10-3|few|TRBJ1-2
CAISDGTGNNYGYTF
>TRBV28|NA|TRBJ1-6
CASSFPNLQGSPNSPLHF
>TRBV10-3|NA|TRBJ2-1
CAISARGNDNEQFF
>TRBV2|few|TRBJ1-4
CASSEIRGHNEKLFF
>TRBV28|NA|TRBJ2-1
CASSSPGTGGEQFF
>TRBV18|NA|TRBJ1-5
CASSSIPRGSQPQHF
>TRBV6-6|few|TRBJ1-3
CASSYSAESSGNTIYF
>TRBV5-1|NA|TRBJ2-7
CASSSGLAGGPAAYEQYF
>TRBV10-1|few|TRBJ2-5
CASSQAGETQYF
>TRBV30|few|TRBJ2-5
CAWSDGGRGRQETQYF
>TRBV19|NA|TRBJ2-4
CASSMGSSLAKNIQYF
>TRBV4-1|NA|TRBJ1-4
CASSQYMGFRTGHEKLFF
>TRBV6-5|NA|TRBJ2-3
CASRRLAQDTQYF
>TRBV27|few|TRBJ2-1
CASTNRLGLAANEQFF
>TRBV6-1|NA|TRBJ1-5
CASSEYGLNNQPQHF